This T cell receptor beta chain was documented in a study of T cells after yellow fever vaccination. Study-wide results and caveats: Contamination by abundant bulk-population clonotypes could be present in FACS-sorted repertoires. The booster response re-showed most primary clones: 96% CD4, approximately 90% CD8. Peak timing came faster in the weaker secondary response, day 5 versus 15.

MiXCR, run by TCRdb on the 5' RACE reads, gives a single entry per CDR3 protein. Of a few hundred thousand distinct CDR3 sequences in the sample, 8% to 9.5% were seen once. Note on this clonotype: The target antigen is unknown.

Deletions cut 0 bases from V and 5 bases from J, with 13 bases between. CDR1 and CDR2 from the germline V gene are DFQATT and SNEGSKA (reference sequence). The length of the CDR3 is 14 residues. The sequencing used PBMCs, collected roughly seven weeks after the first yellow fever vaccination. The receptor was derived from a man younger than 35 who received the YFV17D yellow fever vaccine. The rearrangement joins TRBV20-1 to TRBJ2-5; D possibly corresponds to TRBD2 (7 bases). The CDR3 region is CSARDSGGPETQYF. DNA for the CDR3: TGCAGTGCTAGAGATTCCGGGGGGCCGGAGACCCAGTACTTC.